The present T cell receptor (beta chain) was sequenced within a study of shared clonotypes between healthy human individuals. Overall study: Per donor, CD8 memory used one plate, CD8 naive used two, CD4 memory used three and CD4 naive used three.

Running of the assay took place at deep level. The repertoire was sequenced with immunoSEQ multiplex PCR; TCRdb's copy has only in-frame clones and lacks some. Of 2 million to 2.5 million clones in the sample, around 93% were seen once. This CDR3 spans 13 amino acids. Deletions cut 2 bases from V and 5 bases from J, with 11 bases between. The germline gives CDR1 SGHNT, CDR2 YYREEE (reference sequence). Study-level results: Compared with clonotypes that all four donors shared, non-shared clonotypes had lower generation probabilities.

Turning to this clone: No antigen is known for it.

The clonotype originates from a man aged 18 to 29 in good health. Some clones in this sample may be carry-over from other donors' samples. The V call is TRBV5-4, the J call TRBJ2-7; D may be TRBD2 (5 bases). The sequenced sample consisted of naive CD4+ T cells from PBMCs. Subset meaning: CD45RA+ positively selected. The CDR3 nucleotides are TGTGCCAGCAGCTTTCCGGGGTTAGACGAGCAGTACTTC. This codes for CASSFPGLDEQYF.